A selection of T cell receptor beta chains follows, all from one sample in a study of blood T cell repertoires in COVID-19. Repertoires were generated with immunoSEQ multiplex PCR, while TCRdb's copy carries only in-frame clones and drops some. The repertoire includes about 96,000 clones, roughly 90% of them detected once, and about 4% sits in the top ten. The sample consisted of peripheral blood. The origin of the receptors is a human donor with COVID-19, enrolled during active disease. The donor label of this sample is uncertain. Each CDR3 is given with its conserved first and last residue. D genes are given only for firm matches. The size field is filled for only some rows; it gives once, few, many or a size class.

-	TRBV10-2	TRBJ2-7	TRBD1	CASSERTGPYEQYF	TGCGCCAGCAGTGAACGGACAGGGCCCTACGAGCAGTACTTC
-	TRBV9	TRBJ2-3	TRBD1	CASSDAGGDTQYF	TGTGCCAGCAGCGACGCAGGGGGAGATACGCAGTATTTT
-	TRBV3-1/TRBV3-2	TRBJ1-4	-	CASSQSRGDNEKLFF	TGTGCCAGCAGCCAAAGTCGCGGGGATAATGAAAAACTGTTTTTT
-	TRBV25-1	TRBJ1-1	-	CASSELEGAFF	TGTGCCAGCAGTGAATTGGAGGGAGCTTTCTTT
-	TRBV11-2	TRBJ1-1	-	CASSFSGTPANEAFF	TGTGCCAGCAGCTTCTCCGGGACACCCGCAAATGAAGCTTTCTTT
once	TRBV5-4	TRBJ1-1	TRBD1	CASSSDRGDTEAFF	TGTGCCAGCAGCTCCGACAGGGGGGACACTGAAGCTTTCTTT
-	TRBV5-1	TRBJ2-7	TRBD2	CASSITTSGSSYEQYF	TGCGCCAGCAGTATTACGACTAGCGGGAGCTCCTACGAGCAGTACTTC
once	TRBV5-1	TRBJ1-4	TRBD1	CASSETGATNEKLFF	TGCGCCAGCAGCGAAACAGGGGCAACTAATGAAAAACTGTTTTTT
-	TRBV7-9	TRBJ1-5	-	CASSELTGSQPQHF	TGTGCCAGCAGCGAATTAACAGGTTCTCAGCCCCAGCATTTT
-	TRBV6-6	TRBJ1-1	TRBD1	CASSPTGGAGTEAFF	TGTGCCAGCAGTCCAACAGGGGGCGCAGGCACTGAAGCTTTCTTT
-	TRBV15	TRBJ1-2	TRBD1	CATSRDRTGGNTF	TGTGCCACCAGCAGAGATAGGACAGGGGGAAACACCTTC
-	TRBV3-1/TRBV3-2	TRBJ1-3	-	CASSQGSGTGNTIYF	TGTGCCAGCAGCCAAGGGTCAGGGACTGGAAACACCATATATTTT
-	TRBV4-1	TRBJ2-2	TRBD2	CASSPRTRGGELFF	TGCGCCAGCAGCCCCCGGACTAGAGGAGGGGAGCTGTTTTTT
-	TRBV28	TRBJ1-2	-	CASIGAHHYGYTF	TGTGCCAGCATAGGGGCTCACCACTATGGCTACACCTTC
-	TRBV7-2	TRBJ2-1	TRBD2	CASSPTGTSGYNEQFF	TGTGCCAGCAGCCCAACCGGGACTAGCGGTTACAATGAGCAGTTCTTC
-	TRBV29-1	TRBJ1-1	TRBD1	CSVVETGGRDTEAFF	TGCAGCGTTGTCGAGACAGGGGGCCGAGACACTGAAGCTTTCTTT
-	TRBV28	TRBJ1-5	-	CASSLRPINQPQHF	TGTGCCAGCAGTTTACGTCCTATTAATCAGCCCCAGCATTTT
-	TRBV6-4	TRBJ1-1	TRBD1	CASSERRDRGVTEAFF	TGTGCCAGCAGTGAACGCCGGGACAGGGGTGTCACTGAAGCTTTCTTT
once	TRBV2	TRBJ1-4	TRBD1	CASRVQGSANEKLFF	TGTGCCAGCAGGGTACAGGGGTCGGCTAATGAAAAACTGTTTTTT
-	TRBV6-5	TRBJ2-5	-	CASNDRGQETQYF	TGTGCCAGCAACGATCGGGGTCAAGAGACCCAGTACTTC
-	TRBV2	TRBJ1-1	-	CASSASGNTEAFF	TGTGCCAGCAGTGCATCAGGGAACACTGAAGCTTTCTTT
-	TRBV19	TRBJ1-1	-	CASSPGANTEAFF	TGTGCCAGTAGTCCAGGGGCAAACACTGAAGCTTTCTTT